This T cell receptor beta chain was obtained from a study of T cells in Graves' hyperthyroidism and ophthalmopathy. Germline assignment: CDR1 MNHEY and CDR2 SVGEGT. With 11 bases removed from V and 2 bases from J, the gap between germline ends came to 13 bases. The CDR3 is made up of 12 amino acids. Only a few counts were recorded for this clonotype. Amplification of TCR beta CDR3 regions was performed using RNA transcripts as template. The HTBI primer set was used in a first-round RT-PCR of the TCR CDR3. TCRdb itself ran the multiplex PCR reads through MiXCR, one entry per CDR3 protein. The sample lists about 640,000 distinct CDR3 sequences, about 14% occurring once.

V gene TRBV6-2 or TRBV6-3 combines with J gene TRBJ2-7, with a tentative D call TRBD2 (5 bases). The source material was blood. The sequence came from a woman aged 45-65 years with Graves' ophthalmopathy. CDR3 sequence reads: CAGRRGTYEQYF. For the CDR3, the DNA is TGTGCCGGTCGCCGGGGAACCTACGAGCAGTACTTC.